These 7 T cell receptor beta chains were all obtained from the same sample, sequenced in a study of blood T cell repertoires in COVID-19. Assay: immunoSEQ multiplex PCR; the TCRdb copy retains only in-frame clones and omits some. This table has tens of thousands of clones, about 87% appearing once. The sample consisted of peripheral blood. All receptors derive from a man between 40 and 49 years old with COVID-19, enrolled during active disease.

The chain has TRBV3-1 (or the pseudogene TRBV3-2) and TRBJ2-4; D is perhaps TRBD2 (5 bases). CDR1 and CDR2 from the germline V gene are LGHDT and YNNKEL (reference sequence). This CDR3 comprises 14 residues. Trimming left V 6 bases short and J 6 bases short, with 15 bases between. Written as DNA, the CDR3 is TGTGCCAGCAGTATCCCGGCTGAGGGAAACATTCAGTACTTC. Its protein is CASSIPAEGNIQYF.

J is TRBJ1-4 and V is TRBV5-5, with D hard to call. The CDR3 length is 13 residues. The germline V gene encodes CDR1 SGHKS and CDR2 YYEKEE (reference sequence). Between the trimmed V and J ends, which lost 1 base and 5 bases, there was a span of 6 bases. The CDR3 loop is CASSLTVNEKLFF. The CDR3 DNA reads TGTGCCAGCAGCTTGACAGTCAATGAAAAACTGTTTTTT.

This chain uses TRBV28 with TRBJ1-4, with TRBD1 matching 9 bases. Germline V gene lookup returns CDR1 MDHEN and CDR2 SYDVKM. J was trimmed by 7 bases and V by 6 bases; bases with no gene match: 6. This CDR3 is 14 amino acids long. CDR3 region: CASRPGQGTEKLFF. CDR3 bases: TGTGCCAGCAGACCGGGACAGGGTACTGAAAAACTGTTTTTT. The complete variable domain, with remaining parts taken from reference TRBV28 and TRBJ1-4, reads DVKVTQSSRYLVKRTGEKVFLECVQDMDHENMFWYRQDPGLGLRLIYFSYDVKMKEKGDIPEGYSVSREKKERFSLILESASTNQTSMYLCASRPGQGTEKLFFGSGTQLSVL.

The CDR3 protein is CASSHGTLGKLFF. In nucleotides, the CDR3 is TGTGCCAGCAGCCATGGGACACTTGGAAAACTGTTTTTT. This rearrangement joins TRBV14 to TRBJ1-4, with D possibly TRBD1 on 6 matching bases. The CDR3 has 13 amino acids. The ends were cut back, 3 bases at V and 10 bases at J, with 12 bases in the middle. Germline V gene lookup returns CDR1 SGHDN and CDR2 FVKESK.

J is TRBJ1-2 and V is TRBV11-2; D unresolved. Trimming took off 1 base at V and 4 bases at J, with 16 bases between the two ends. The V gene's germline CDR1 is SGHAT and CDR2 FQNNGV. The CDR3 covers 16 residues. CDR3 DNA: TGTGCCAGCAGCTTAGGGGCTATGGGAGCCACCTATGGCTACACCTTC. This codes for CASSLGAMGATYGYTF.

The J gene is TRBJ1-3, the V gene TRBV9; TRBD1 might be the D (5 bases). The germline V and J ends were trimmed by 0 bases and 1 base, with 8 bases remaining between them. The V gene's germline CDR1 is SGDLS and CDR2 YYNGEE. CDR3 length: 15 residues. The CDR3 protein is CASSVDPGSGNTIYF. The CDR3 region has the DNA TGTGCCAGCAGCGTAGATCCAGGGTCTGGAAACACCATATATTTT.

The chain uses TRBV5-1 and TRBJ2-1; D unclear. The CDR3 length is 14 residues. Deletions cut 4 bases from V and 0 bases from J, with 8 bases between. Germline CDR1 is SGHRS and CDR2 is YFSETQ. Here the CDR3 DNA reads TGCGCCAGCAGCCCATTCCCCTCCTACAATGAGCAGTTCTTC. Encoded protein: CASSPFPSYNEQFF.